Reported below is one TCR beta chain. What it binds is not known. From germline, CDR1 is GTSNPN and CDR2 SVGIG (reference sequence). The CDR3 loop spans 16 amino acids. V was clipped by 3 bases and J by 2 bases, with 16 bases between them. The data were obtained in a study of shared clonotypes between healthy human individuals. Study context: Per donor, CD8 memory used one plate, CD8 naive used two, CD4 memory used three and CD4 naive used three. Findings of the study overall: Depth was large, yet rarefaction showed that sorted-subset sequencing was incomplete. Non-shared clonotypes showed lower generation probabilities than clonotypes common to all four donors.

TCRdb's table, derived via immunoSEQ multiplex PCR, lists solely in-frame clones and lacks some. The sample includes some 1 million clones, about 76% of them seen just once. Sequenced material: memory CD4+ T cells sorted from blood. Subset denoted: CD45RA-negative fraction. The chain employs TRBV30 and TRBJ1-4, with D possibly being TRBD1 (6 bases). The TCR comes from a man aged 18-30 years in good health. CDR3 DNA sequence: TGTGCCTGGAGGTGGGGGCAGTCAATGACTAATGAAAAACTGTTTTTT. Its protein is CAWRWGQSMTNEKLFF.